Listed here is a single T cell receptor beta chain. These data come from a study of blood T cell repertoires in COVID-19. This CDR3 is built from 16 residues. V was pared by 2 bases and J by 3 bases, with 14 bases between. Germline V gene lookup returns CDR1 MNHEY and CDR2 SVGEGT. Sequencing was performed with immunoSEQ multiplex PCR; in TCRdb, only in-frame clones are kept and a portion is missing. This sample carries more than 300,000 clones, 75% to 90% of them seen once, and the ten largest clones take approximately 5.4%. The sequenced sample consisted of PBMCs or T cells enriched from blood (not recorded which). The clonotype comes from a woman aged 45 to 65 who had recovered from COVID-19. The V and J genes are TRBV6-2 or TRBV6-3 and TRBJ1-3; no firm D call. CDR3 residues: CASSYRTEFFGNTIYF. CDR3 coding DNA: TGTGCCAGCAGTTACCGCACAGAATTCTTTGGAAACACCATATATTTT.